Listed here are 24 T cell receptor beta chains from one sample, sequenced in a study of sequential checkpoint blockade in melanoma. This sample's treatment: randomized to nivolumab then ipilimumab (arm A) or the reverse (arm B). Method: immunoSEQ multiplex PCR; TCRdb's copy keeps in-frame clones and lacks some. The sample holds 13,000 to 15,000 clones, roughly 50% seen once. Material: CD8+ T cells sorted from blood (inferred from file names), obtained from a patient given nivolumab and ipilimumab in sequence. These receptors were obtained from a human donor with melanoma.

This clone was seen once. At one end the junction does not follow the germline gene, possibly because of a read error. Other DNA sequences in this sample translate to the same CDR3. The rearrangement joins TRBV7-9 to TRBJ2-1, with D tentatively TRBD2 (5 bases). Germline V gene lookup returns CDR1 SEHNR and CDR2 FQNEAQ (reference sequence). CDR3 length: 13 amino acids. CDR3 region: CASSPDPVAGQFF. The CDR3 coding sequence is TGCGCCAGCAGCCCGGACCCCGTCGCGGGGCAGTTCTTC.

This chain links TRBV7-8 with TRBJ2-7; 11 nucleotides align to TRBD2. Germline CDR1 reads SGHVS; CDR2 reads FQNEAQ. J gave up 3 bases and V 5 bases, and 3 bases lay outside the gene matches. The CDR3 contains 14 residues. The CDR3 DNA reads TGTGCCAGCAGCCAGGGACTAGCGGTCTACGAGCAGTACTTC. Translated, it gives CASSQGLAVYEQYF.

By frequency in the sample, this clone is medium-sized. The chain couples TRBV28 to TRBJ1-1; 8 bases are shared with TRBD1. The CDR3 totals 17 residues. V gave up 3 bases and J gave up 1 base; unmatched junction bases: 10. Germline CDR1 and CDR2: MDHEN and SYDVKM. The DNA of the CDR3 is TGTGCCAGCAGTTTTCCCACATCCGGACAGGGGAACACTGAAGCTTTCTTT. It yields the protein CASSFPTSGQGNTEAFF.

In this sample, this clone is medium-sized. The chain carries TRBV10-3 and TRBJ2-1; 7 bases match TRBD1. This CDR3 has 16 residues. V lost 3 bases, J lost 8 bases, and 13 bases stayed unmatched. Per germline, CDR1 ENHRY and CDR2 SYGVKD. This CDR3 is CAISDVGRGILDEQFF. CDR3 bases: TGTGCCATCAGTGACGTCGGCAGGGGGATATTGGATGAGCAGTTCTTC.

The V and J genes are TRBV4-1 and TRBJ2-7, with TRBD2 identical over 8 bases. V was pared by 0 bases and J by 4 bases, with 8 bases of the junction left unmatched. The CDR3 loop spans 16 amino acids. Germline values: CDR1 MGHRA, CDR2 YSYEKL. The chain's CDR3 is CASSQDPGGGRYEQYF. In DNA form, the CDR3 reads TGCGCCAGCAGCCAAGATCCCGGGGGGGGGCGGTACGAGCAGTACTTC.

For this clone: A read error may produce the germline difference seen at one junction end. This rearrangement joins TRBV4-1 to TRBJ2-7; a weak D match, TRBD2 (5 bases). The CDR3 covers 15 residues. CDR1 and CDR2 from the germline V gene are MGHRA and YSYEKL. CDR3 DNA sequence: TGTGCCAGCAGCCAAGAGTCGGCGGGCTCCTACGAGCAGTACTTC. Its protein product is CASSQESAGSYEQYF.

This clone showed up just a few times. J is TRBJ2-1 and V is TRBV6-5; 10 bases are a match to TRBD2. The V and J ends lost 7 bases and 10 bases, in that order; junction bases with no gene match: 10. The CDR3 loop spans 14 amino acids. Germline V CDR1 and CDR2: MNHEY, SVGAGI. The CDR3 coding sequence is TGTGCCAGCACCTGGCTAGCGGGGGAGGCGGAGCAGTTCTTC. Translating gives CASTWLAGEAEQFF.

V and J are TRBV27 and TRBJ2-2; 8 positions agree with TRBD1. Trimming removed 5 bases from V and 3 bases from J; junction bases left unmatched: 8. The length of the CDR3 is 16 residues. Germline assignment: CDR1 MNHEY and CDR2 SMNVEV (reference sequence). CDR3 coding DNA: TGTGCCAGCAGTGTCCTGGGGGGACAGGACACCGGGGAGCTGTTTTTT. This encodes CASSVLGGQDTGELFF.

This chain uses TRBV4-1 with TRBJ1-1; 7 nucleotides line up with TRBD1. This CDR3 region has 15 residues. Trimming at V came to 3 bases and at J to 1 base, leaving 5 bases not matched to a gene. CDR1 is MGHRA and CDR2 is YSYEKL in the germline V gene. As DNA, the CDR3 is TGCGCCAGCAGCCACCAGGGGGTAGGGAACACTGAAGCTTTCTTT. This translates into CASSHQGVGNTEAFF.

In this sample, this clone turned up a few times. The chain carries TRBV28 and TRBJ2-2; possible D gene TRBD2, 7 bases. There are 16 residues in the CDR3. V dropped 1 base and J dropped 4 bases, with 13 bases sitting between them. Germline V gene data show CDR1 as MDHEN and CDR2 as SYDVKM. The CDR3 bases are TGTGCCAGCAGTTTATACGGGGGGCGAGGCACCGGGGAGCTGTTTTTT. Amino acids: CASSLYGGRGTGELFF.

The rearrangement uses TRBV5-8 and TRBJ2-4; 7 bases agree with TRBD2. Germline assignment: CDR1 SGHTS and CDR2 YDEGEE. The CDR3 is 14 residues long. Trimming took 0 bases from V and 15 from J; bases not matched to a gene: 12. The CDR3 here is CASSLVGGELFGYF. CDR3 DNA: TGTGCCAGCAGCTTGGTGGGAGGGGAGTTATTCGGGTACTTC.

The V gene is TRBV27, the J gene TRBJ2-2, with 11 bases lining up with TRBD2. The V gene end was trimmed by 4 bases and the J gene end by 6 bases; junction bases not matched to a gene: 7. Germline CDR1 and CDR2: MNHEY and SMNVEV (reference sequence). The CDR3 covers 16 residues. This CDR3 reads CASSSVLAGGPGELFF. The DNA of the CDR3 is TGTGCCAGCAGTTCAGTATTAGCGGGAGGGCCCGGGGAGCTGTTTTTT.

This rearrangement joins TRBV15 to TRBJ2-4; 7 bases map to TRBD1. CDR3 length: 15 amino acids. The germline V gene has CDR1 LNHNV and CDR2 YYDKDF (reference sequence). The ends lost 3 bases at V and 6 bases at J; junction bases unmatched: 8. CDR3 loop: CATSSDRVLGNIQYF. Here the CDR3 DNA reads TGTGCCACCAGCAGTGACAGGGTCTTGGGAAACATTCAGTACTTC.

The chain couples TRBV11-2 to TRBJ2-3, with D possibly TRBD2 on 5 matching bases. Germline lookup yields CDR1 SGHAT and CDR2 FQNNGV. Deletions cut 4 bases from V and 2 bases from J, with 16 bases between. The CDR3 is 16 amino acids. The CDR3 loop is CASSYIAGGNTDTQYF. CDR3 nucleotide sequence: TGTGCCAGCAGCTACATTGCCGGAGGAAACACAGATACGCAGTATTTT.

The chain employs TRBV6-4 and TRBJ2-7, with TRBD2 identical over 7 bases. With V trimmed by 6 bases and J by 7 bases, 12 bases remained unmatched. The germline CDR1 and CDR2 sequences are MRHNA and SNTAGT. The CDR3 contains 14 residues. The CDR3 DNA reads TGTGCCAGCAGCCACGGGGCGGGAGTGCTTGAGCAGTACTTC. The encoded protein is CASSHGAGVLEQYF.

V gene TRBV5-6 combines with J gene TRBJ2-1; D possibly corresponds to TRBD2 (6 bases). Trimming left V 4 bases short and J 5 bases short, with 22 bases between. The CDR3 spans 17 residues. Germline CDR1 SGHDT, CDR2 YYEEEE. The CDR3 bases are TGTGCCAGCAGCCCATGGATGAGCGGGCGTGGTAACAATGAGCAGTTCTTC. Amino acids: CASSPWMSGRGNNEQFF.

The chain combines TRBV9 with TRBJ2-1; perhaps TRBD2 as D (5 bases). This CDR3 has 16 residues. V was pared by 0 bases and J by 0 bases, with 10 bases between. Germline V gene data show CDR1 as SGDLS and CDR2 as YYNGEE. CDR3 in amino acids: CASSVEAATSYNEQFF. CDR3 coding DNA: TGTGCCAGCAGCGTAGAAGCGGCTACCTCCTACAATGAGCAGTTCTTC.

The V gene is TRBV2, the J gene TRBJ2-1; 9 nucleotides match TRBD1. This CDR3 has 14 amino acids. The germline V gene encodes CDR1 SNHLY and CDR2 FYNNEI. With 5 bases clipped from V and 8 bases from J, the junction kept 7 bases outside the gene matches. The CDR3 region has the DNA TGTGCCAGCAGTCCGGGACAGGGATTCCATGAGCAGTTCTTC. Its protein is CASSPGQGFHEQFF.

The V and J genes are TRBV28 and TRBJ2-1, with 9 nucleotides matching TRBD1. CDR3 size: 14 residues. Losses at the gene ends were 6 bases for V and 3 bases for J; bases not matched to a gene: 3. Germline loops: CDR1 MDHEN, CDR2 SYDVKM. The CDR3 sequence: CASRGQGSYNEQFF. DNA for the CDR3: TGTGCCAGCAGGGGACAGGGAAGCTACAATGAGCAGTTCTTC.

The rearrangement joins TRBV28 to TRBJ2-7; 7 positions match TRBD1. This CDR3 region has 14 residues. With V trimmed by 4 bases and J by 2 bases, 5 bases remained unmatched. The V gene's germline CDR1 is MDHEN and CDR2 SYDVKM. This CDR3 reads CASSSTGFPYEQYF. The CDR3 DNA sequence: TGTGCCAGCAGTTCGACAGGGTTCCCCTACGAGCAGTACTTC. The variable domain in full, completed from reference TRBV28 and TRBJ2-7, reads DVKVTQSSRYLVKRTGEKVFLECVQDMDHENMFWYRQDPGLGLRLIYFSYDVKMKEKGDIPEGYSVSREKKERFSLILESASTNQTSMYLCASSSTGFPYEQYFGPGTRLTVT.

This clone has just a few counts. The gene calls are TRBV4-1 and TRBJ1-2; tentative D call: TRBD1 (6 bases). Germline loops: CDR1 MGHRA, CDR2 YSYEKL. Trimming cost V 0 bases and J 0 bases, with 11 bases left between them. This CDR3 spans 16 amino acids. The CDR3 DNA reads TGCGCCAGCAGCCAAGAAAGGGACACGGCTAACTATGGCTACACCTTC. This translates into CASSQERDTANYGYTF.

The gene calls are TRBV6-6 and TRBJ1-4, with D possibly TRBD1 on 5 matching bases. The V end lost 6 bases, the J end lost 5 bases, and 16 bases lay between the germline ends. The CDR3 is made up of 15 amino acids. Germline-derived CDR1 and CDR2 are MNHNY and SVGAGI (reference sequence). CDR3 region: CASSEQGIGNEKLFF. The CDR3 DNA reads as TGTGCCAGCAGCGAGCAGGGTATCGGAAATGAAAAACTGTTTTTT.

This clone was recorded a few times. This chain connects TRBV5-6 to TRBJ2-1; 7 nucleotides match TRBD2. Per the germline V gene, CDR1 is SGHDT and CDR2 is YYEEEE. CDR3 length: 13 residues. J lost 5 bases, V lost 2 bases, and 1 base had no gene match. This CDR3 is CASSLAGHNEQFF. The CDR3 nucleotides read TGTGCCAGCAGCTTAGCGGGACACAATGAGCAGTTCTTC.

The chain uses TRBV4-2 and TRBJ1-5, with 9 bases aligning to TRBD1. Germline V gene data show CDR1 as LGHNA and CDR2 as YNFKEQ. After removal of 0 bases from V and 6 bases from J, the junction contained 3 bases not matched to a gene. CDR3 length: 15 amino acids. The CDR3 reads CASSQEGTGTQPQHF. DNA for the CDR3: TGTGCCAGCAGCCAAGAGGGGACAGGGACTCAGCCCCAGCATTTT.